This TCR beta chain was identified during a study of T cell responses to AZD1222 COVID-19 vaccine. This clone was found a few times. Germline loops: CDR1 SGHRS, CDR2 YFSETQ. This CDR3 spans 13 amino acids. V was trimmed by 4 bases and J by 3 bases, leaving 7 bases between them. Produced via immunoSEQ multiplex PCR; TCRdb's table is partial and in-frame only. The sample carries about 190,000 clones, more than 90% recorded once. This specimen was peripheral blood, taken 28 days after the second dose of the MenACWY control vaccine. This clonotype was obtained from an adult who received the MenACWY meningococcal vaccine as a control. The V and J genes are TRBV5-1 and TRBJ1-4; D not resolved. The CDR3 DNA reads as TGCGCCAGCAGCCTACCCTCTAATGAAAAACTGTTTTTT. Protein: CASSLPSNEKLFF.